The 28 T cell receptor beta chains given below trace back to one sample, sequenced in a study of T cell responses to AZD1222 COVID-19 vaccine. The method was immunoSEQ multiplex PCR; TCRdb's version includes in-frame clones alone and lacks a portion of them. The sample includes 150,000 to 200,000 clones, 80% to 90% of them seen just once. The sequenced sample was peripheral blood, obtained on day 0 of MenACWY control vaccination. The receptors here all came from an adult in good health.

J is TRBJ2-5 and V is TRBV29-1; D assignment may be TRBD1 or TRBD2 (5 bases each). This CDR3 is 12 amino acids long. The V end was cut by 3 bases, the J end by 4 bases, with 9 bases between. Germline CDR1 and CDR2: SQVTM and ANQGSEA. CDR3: CSVEHGGETQYF. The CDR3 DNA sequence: TGCAGCGTTGAGCATGGGGGAGAGACCCAGTACTTC.

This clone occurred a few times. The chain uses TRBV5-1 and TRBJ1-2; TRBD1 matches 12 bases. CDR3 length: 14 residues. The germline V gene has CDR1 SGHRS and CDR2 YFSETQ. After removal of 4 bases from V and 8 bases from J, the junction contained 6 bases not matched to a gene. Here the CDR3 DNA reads TGCGCCAGCAGCACGGGACAGGGGGCGGGAGGCTACACCTTC. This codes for CASSTGQGAGGYTF.

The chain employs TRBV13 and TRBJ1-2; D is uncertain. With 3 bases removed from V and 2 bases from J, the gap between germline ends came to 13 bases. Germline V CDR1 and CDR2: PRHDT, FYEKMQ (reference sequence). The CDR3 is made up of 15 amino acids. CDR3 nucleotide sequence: TGTGCCAGCAGCTTCGAAAGGAGGATGAACTATGGCTACACCTTC. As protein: CASSFERRMNYGYTF.

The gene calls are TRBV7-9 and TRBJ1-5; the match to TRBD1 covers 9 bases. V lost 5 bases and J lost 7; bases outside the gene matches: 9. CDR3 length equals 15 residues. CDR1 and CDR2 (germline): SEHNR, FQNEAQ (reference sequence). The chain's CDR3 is CASSQTGQGGQPQHF. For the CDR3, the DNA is TGTGCCAGCAGCCAGACGGGACAGGGAGGACAGCCCCAGCATTTT.

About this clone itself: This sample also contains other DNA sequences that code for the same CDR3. CDR3 loop: CASSLEGFTEAFF. The CDR3 DNA reads as TGCGCCAGCAGCTTGGAAGGGTTCACTGAAGCTTTCTTT. The V gene is TRBV5-1, the J gene TRBJ1-1; D remains unclear. The germline CDR1 and CDR2 sequences are SGHRS and YFSETQ. Trimming cost V 0 bases and J 4 bases, with 7 bases left between them. This CDR3 has 13 residues.

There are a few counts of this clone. The CDR3 reads CASSPHGTGGGQPQHF. The CDR3 region has the DNA TGTGCCAGCAGTCCACACGGGACAGGGGGCGGGCAGCCCCAGCATTTT. The J gene is TRBJ1-5, the V gene TRBV27, with 12 bases identical to TRBD1. With V trimmed by 5 bases and J by 7 bases, 9 bases remained unmatched. The germline gives CDR1 MNHEY, CDR2 SMNVEV (reference sequence). This CDR3 has 16 amino acids.

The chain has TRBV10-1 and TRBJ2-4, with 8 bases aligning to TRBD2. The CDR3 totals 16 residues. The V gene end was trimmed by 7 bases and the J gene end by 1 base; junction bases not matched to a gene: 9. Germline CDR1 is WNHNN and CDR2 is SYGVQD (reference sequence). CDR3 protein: CASTSERECAKNIQYF. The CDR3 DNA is TGCGCCAGCACCTCGGAGCGGGAGTGCGCCAAAAACATTCAGTACTTC.

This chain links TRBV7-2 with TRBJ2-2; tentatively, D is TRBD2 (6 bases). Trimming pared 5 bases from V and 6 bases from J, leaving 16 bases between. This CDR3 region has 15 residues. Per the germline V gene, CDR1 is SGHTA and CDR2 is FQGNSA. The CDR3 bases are TGTGCCAGCAGCCCCGGGCCTCTAGCGTCCGGGGAGCTGTTTTTT. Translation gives CASSPGPLASGELFF.

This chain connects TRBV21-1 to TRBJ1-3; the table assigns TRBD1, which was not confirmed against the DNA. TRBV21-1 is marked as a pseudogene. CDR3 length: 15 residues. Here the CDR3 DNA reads TGTGCCAGCAGCGAAGAAGGGGACAGGGGTGACACCATATATTTT. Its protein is CASSEEGDRGDTIYF.

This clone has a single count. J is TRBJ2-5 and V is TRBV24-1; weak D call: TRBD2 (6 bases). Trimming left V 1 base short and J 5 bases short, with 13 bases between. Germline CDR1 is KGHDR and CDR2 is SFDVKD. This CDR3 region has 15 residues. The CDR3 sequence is CATSDFAPRGETQYF. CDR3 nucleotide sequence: TGTGCCACCAGTGATTTTGCACCCCGGGGGGAGACCCAGTACTTC.

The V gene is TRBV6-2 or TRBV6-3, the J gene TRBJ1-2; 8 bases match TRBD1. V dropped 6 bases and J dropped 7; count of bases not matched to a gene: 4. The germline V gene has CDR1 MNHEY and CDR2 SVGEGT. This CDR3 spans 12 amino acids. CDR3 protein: CASSPGQGGYTF. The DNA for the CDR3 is TGTGCCAGCAGCCCCGGACAGGGTGGCTACACCTTC.

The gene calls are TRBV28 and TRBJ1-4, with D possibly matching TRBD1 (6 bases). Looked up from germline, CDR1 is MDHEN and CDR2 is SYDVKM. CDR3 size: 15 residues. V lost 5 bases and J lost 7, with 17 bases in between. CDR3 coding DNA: TGTGCCAGCAGTCCCGGGGGGCCTAGGGGTGAAAAACTGTTTTTT. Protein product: CASSPGGPRGEKLFF.

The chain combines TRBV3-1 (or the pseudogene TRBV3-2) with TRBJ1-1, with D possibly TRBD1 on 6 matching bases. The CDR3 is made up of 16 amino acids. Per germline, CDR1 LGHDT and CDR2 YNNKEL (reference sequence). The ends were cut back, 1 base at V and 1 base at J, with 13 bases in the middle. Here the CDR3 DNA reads TGTGCCAGCAGCCAAGCCGGGGGGCCATGGAACACTGAAGCTTTCTTT. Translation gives CASSQAGGPWNTEAFF.

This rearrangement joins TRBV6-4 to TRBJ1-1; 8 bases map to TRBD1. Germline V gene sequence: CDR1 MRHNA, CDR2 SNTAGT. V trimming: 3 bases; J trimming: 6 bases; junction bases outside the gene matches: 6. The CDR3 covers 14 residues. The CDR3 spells CASSEQGGHSEAFF. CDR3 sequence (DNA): TGTGCCAGCAGTGAACAGGGGGGGCACTCTGAAGCTTTCTTT.

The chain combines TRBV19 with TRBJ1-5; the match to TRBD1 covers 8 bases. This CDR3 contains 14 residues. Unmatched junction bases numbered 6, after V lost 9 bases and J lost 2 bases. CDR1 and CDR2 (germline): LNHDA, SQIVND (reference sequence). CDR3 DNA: TGTGCCAGCTTGACGGGACAGGGCAATCAGCCCCAGCATTTT. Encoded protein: CASLTGQGNQPQHF.

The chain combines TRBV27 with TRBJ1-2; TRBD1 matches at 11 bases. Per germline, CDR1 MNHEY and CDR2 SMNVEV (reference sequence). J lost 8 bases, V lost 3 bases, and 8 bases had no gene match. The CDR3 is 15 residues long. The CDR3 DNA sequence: TGTGCCAGCAGTTTCCGAGGACAGGGGGCTGGAGGCTACACCTTC. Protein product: CASSFRGQGAGGYTF.

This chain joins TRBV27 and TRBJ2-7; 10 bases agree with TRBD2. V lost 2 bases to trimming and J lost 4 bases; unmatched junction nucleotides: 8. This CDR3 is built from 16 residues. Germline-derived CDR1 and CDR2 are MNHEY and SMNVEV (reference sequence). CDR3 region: CASSLDPGTSAYEQYF. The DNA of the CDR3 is TGTGCCAGCAGTTTAGATCCCGGGACTAGCGCGTACGAGCAGTACTTC.

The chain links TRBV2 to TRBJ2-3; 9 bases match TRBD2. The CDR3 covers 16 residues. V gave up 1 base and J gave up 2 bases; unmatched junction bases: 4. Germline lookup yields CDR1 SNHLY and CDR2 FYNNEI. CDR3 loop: CASSEVGLALTDTQYF. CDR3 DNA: TGTGCCAGCAGTGAAGTGGGACTAGCCCTCACAGATACGCAGTATTTT.

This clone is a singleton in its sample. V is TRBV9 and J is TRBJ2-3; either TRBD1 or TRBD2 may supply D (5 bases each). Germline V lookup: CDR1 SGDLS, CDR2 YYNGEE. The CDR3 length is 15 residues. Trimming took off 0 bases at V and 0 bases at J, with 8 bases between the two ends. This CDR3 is CASSVGGASTDTQYF. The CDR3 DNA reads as TGTGCCAGCAGCGTAGGAGGGGCTAGCACAGATACGCAGTATTTT.

This CDR3 is CASSSAPGGLAYEQYF. The CDR3 bases are TGTGCCAGCAGCTCCGCCCCGGGGGGGCTCGCCTACGAGCAGTACTTC. The genes are TRBV7-2 and TRBJ2-7; 8 bases map to TRBD2. Trimming cost V 4 bases and J 2 bases; bases outside gene matches: 10. This CDR3 region has 16 residues. The V gene's germline CDR1 is SGHTA and CDR2 FQGNSA. The variable domain in full, completed from reference TRBV7-2 and TRBJ2-7, reads GAGVSQSPSNKVTEKGKDVELRCDPISGHTALYWYRQSLGQGLEFLIYFQGNSAPDKSGLPSDRFSAERTGGSVSTLTIQRTQQEDSAVYLCASSSAPGGLAYEQYFGPGTRLTVT.

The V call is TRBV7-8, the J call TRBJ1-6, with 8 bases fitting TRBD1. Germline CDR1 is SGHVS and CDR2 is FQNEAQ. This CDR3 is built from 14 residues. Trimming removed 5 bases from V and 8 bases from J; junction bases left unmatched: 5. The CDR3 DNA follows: TGTGCCAGCAGCACCCAGACAGGGGATTCACCCCTCCACTTT. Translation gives CASSTQTGDSPLHF.

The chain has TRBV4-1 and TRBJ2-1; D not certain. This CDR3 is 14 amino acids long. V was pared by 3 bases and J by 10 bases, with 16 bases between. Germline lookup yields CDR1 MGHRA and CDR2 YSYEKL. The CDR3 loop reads CASSQVGSHFEQFF. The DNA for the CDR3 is TGCGCCAGCAGCCAGGTAGGATCACACTTCGAGCAGTTCTTC.

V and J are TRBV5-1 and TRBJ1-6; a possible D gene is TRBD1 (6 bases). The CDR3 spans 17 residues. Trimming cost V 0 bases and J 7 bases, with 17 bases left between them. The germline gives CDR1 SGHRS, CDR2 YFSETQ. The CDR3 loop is CASSLAVVGTQNSPLHF. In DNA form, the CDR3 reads TGCGCCAGCAGCTTGGCGGTGGTTGGGACACAGAATTCACCCCTCCACTTT.

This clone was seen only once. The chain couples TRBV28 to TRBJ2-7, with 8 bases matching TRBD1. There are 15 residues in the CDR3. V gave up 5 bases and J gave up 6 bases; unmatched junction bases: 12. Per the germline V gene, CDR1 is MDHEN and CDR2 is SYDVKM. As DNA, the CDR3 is TGTGCCAGCAGTCCGCCGGGGACAGGTCCCTCCGAGCAGTACTTC. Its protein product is CASSPPGTGPSEQYF.

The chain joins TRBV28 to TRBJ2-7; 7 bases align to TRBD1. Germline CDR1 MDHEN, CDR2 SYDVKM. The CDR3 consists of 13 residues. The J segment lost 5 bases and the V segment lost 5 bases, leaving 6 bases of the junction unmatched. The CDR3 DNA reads TGTGCCAGCAGTCCGAGACAGGGACACGAGCAGTACTTC. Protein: CASSPRQGHEQYF.

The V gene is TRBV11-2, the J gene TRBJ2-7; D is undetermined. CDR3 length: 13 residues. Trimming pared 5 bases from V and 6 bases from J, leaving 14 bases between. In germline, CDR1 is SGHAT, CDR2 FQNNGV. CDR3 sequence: CASSPSPPLEQYF. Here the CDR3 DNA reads TGTGCCAGCAGCCCTTCCCCCCCTCTCGAGCAGTACTTC.

CDR3 DNA sequence: TGTGCCAGCAGAAGGGGAGGGGAGCTGTTTTTT. It codes for CASRRGGELFF. V is TRBV6-5 and J is TRBJ2-2, with D perhaps TRBD1 (5 bases). V was clipped by 6 bases and J by 8 bases, with 7 bases between them. Germline CDR1 reads MNHEY; CDR2 reads SVGAGI. The CDR3 totals 11 residues.

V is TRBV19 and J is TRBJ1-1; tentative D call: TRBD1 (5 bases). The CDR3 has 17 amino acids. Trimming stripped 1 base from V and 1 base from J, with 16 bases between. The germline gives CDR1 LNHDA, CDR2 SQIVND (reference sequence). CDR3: CASSIGTPLRGNTEAFF. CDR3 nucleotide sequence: TGTGCCAGTAGTATAGGGACGCCCCTAAGGGGGAACACTGAAGCTTTCTTT.